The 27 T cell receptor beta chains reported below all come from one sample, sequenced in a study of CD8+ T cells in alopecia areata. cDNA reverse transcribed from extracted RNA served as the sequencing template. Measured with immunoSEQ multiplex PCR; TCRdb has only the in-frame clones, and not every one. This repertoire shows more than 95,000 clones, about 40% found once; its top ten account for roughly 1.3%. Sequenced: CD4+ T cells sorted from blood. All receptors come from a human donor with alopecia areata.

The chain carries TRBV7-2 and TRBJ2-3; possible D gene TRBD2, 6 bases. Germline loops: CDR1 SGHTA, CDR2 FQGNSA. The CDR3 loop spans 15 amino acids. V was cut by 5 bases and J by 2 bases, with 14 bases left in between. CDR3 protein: CASSPSSGYTDTQYF. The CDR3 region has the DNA TGTGCCAGCAGCCCAAGTAGCGGATACACAGATACGCAGTATTTT.

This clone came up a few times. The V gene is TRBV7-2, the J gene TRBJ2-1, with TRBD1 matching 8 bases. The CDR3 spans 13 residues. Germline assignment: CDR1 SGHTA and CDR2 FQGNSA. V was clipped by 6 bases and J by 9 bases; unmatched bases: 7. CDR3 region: CASSSTGGFEQFF. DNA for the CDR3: TGTGCCAGCAGTTCAACAGGGGGGTTTGAGCAGTTCTTC. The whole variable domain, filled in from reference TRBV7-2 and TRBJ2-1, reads GAGVSQSPSNKVTEKGKDVELRCDPISGHTALYWYRQSLGQGLEFLIYFQGNSAPDKSGLPSDRFSAERTGGSVSTLTIQRTQQEDSAVYLCASSSTGGFEQFFGPGTRLTVL.

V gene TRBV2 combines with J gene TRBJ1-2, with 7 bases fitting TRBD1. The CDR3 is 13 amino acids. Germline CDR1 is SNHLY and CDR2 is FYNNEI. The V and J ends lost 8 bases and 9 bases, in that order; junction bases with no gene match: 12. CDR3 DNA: TGTGCCAGCGCCCCTGACAGGGATATGAGCTACACCTTC. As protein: CASAPDRDMSYTF.

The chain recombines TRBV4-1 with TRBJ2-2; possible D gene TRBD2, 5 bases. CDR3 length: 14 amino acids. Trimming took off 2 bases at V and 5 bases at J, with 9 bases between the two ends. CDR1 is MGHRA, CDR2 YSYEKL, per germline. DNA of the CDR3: TGCGCCAGCAGCCAATTAACTAGAACCGGGGAGCTGTTTTTT. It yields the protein CASSQLTRTGELFF.

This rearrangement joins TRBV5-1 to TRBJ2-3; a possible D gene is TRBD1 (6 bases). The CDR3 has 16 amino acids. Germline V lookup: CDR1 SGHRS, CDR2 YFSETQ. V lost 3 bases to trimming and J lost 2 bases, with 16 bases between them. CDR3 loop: CASSYRQEPLTDTQYF. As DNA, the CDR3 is TGCGCCAGCAGCTACCGACAGGAACCTCTCACAGATACGCAGTATTTT.

CDR3 bases: TGTGCCAGCTCACCACGGAGTGACATGGATGAGCAGTTCTTC. It codes for CASSPRSDMDEQFF. V usage is TRBV18 and J usage is TRBJ2-1, with D hard to call. V lost 1 base and J lost 8, with 12 bases in between. The CDR3 length is 14 residues. Germline assignment: CDR1 KGHSH and CDR2 LQKENI.

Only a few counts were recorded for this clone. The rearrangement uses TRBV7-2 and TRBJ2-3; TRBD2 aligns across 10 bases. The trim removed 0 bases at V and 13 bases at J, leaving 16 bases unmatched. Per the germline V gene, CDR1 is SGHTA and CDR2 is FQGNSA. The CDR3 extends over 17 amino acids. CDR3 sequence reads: CASSLAFLGLAGVIEYF. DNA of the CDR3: TGTGCCAGCAGCTTAGCGTTTCTGGGGCTAGCGGGAGTGATTGAGTATTTT.

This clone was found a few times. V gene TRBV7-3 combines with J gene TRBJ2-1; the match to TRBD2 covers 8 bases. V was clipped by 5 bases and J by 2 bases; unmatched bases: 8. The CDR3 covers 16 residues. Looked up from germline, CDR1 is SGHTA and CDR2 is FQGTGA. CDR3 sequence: CASSTLGGGPYNEQFF. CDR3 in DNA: TGTGCCAGCAGCACCCTAGGCGGGGGGCCCTACAATGAGCAGTTCTTC.

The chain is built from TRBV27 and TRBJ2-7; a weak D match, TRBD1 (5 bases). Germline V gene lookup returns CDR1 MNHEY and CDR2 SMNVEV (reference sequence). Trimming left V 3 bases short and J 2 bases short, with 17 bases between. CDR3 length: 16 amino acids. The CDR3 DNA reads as TGTGCCAGCAGTTTTCGGTTCGCTAGGGGCACCTACGAGCAGTACTTC. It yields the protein CASSFRFARGTYEQYF.

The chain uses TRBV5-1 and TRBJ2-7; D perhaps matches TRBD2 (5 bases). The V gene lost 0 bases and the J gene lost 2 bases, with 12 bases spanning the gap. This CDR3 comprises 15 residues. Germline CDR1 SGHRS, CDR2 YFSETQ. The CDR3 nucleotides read TGCGCCAGCAGCTTGGAATATGGGAGTGCCTACGAGCAGTACTTC. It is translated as CASSLEYGSAYEQYF.

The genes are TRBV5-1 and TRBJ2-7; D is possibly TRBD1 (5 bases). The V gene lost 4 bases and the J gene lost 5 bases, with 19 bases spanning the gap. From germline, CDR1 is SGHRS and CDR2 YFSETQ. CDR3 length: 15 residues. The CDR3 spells CASSQSAGSRDEQYF. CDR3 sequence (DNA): TGCGCCAGCAGCCAATCCGCAGGGTCGCGCGACGAGCAGTACTTC.

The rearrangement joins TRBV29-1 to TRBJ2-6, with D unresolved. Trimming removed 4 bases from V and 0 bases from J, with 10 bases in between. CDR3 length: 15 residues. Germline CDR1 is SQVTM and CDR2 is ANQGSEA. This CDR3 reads CSVAADGSGANVLTF. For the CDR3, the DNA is TGCAGCGTTGCCGCGGACGGCTCTGGGGCCAACGTCCTGACTTTC. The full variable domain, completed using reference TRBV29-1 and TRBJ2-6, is SAVISQKPSRDICQRGTSLTIQCQVDSQVTMMFWYRQQPGQSLTLIATANQGSEATYESGFVIDKFPISRPNLTFSTLTVSNMSPEDSSIYLCSVAADGSGANVLTFGAGSRLTVL.

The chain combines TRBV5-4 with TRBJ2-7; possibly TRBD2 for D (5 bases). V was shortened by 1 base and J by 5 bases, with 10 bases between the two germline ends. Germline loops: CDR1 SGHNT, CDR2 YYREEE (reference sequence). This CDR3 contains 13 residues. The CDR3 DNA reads TGTGCCAGCAGCTTGCCCCGGGGTCACGAGCAGTACTTC. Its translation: CASSLPRGHEQYF.

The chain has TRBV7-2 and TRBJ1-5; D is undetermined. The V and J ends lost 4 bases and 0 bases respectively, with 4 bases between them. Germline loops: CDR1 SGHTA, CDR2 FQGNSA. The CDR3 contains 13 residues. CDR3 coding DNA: TGTGCCAGCAGCTGGAATAGCAATCAGCCCCAGCATTTT. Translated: CASSWNSNQPQHF.

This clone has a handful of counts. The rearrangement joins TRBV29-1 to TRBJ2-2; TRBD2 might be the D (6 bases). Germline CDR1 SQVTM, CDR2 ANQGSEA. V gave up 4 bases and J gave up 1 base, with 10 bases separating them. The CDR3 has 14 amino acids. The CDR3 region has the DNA TGCAGCGTTGCTCAGGGACTGAACACCGGGGAGCTGTTTTTT. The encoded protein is CSVAQGLNTGELFF.

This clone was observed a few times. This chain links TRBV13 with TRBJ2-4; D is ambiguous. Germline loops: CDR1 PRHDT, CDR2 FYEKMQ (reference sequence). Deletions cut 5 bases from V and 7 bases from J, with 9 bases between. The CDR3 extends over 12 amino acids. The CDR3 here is CASSETSNIQYF. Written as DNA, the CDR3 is TGTGCCAGCAGCGAGACAAGCAACATTCAGTACTTC.

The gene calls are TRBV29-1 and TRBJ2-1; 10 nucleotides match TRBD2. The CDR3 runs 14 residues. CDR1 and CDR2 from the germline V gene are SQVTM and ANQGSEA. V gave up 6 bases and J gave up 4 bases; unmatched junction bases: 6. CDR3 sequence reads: CSVVKRGGYNEQFF. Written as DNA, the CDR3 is TGCAGCGTAGTAAAGCGGGGGGGATACAATGAGCAGTTCTTC.

CDR3 sequence reads: CAWSVGWLAGIGHEQYF. Written as DNA, the CDR3 is TGTGCCTGGAGTGTAGGATGGTTAGCGGGAATTGGCCACGAGCAGTACTTC. V and J are TRBV30 and TRBJ2-7; TRBD2 agrees at 8 bases. Per germline, CDR1 GTSNPN and CDR2 SVGIG (reference sequence). The length of the CDR3 is 17 residues. The J segment lost 5 bases and the V segment lost 0 bases, leaving 15 bases of the junction unmatched.

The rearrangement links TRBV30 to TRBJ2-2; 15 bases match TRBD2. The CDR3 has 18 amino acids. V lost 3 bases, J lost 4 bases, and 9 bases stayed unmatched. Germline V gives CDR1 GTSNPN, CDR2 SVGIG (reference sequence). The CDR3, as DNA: TGTGCCTGGAGCGATTTGGGACTAGCGGGAGGACCCACCGGGGAGCTGTTTTTT. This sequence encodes CAWSDLGLAGGPTGELFF.

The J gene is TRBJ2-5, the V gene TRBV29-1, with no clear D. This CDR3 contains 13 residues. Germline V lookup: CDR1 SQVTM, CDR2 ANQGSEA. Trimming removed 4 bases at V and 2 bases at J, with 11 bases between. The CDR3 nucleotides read TGCAGCGTTGGGGCGCAGGAACAAGAGACCCAGTACTTC. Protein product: CSVGAQEQETQYF. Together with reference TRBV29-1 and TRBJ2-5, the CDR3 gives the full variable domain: SAVISQKPSRDICQRGTSLTIQCQVDSQVTMMFWYRQQPGQSLTLIATANQGSEATYESGFVIDKFPISRPNLTFSTLTVSNMSPEDSSIYLCSVGAQEQETQYFGPGTRLLVL.

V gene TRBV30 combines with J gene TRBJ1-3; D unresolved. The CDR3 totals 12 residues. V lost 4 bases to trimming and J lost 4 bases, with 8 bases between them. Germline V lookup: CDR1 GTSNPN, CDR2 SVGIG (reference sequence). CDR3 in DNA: TGTGCCTGGATTACGGACGGAAACACCATATATTTT. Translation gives CAWITDGNTIYF.

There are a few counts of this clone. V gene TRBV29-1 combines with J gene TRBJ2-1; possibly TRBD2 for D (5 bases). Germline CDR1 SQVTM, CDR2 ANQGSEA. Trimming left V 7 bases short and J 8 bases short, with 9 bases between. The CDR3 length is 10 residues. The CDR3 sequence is CSAGSDEQFF. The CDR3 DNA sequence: TGCAGCGCTGGGAGTGATGAGCAGTTCTTC.

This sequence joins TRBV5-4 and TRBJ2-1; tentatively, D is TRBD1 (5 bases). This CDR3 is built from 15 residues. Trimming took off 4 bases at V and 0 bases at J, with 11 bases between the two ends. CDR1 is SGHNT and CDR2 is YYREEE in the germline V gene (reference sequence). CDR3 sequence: CASSLDISSYNEQFF. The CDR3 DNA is TGTGCCAGCAGCCTGGACATTAGCTCCTACAATGAGCAGTTCTTC.

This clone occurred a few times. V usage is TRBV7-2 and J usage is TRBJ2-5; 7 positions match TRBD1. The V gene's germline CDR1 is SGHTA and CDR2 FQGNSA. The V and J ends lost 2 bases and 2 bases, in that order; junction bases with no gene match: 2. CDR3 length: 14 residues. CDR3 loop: CASSLTGVQETQYF. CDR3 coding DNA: TGTGCCAGCAGCTTAACAGGGGTACAAGAGACCCAGTACTTC.

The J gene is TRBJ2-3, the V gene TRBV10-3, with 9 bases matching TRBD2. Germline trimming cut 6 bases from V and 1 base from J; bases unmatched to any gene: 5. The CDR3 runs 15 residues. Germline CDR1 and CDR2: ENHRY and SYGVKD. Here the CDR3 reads CAISRTSERTDTQYF. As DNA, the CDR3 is TGTGCCATCAGCAGGACTAGCGAGCGCACAGATACGCAGTATTTT.

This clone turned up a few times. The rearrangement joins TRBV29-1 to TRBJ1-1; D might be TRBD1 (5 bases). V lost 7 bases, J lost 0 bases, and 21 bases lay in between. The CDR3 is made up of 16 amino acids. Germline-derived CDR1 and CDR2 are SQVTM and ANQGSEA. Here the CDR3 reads CSASPWGSDMNTEAFF. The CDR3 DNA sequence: TGCAGCGCCTCACCCTGGGGCTCTGATATGAACACTGAAGCTTTCTTT.

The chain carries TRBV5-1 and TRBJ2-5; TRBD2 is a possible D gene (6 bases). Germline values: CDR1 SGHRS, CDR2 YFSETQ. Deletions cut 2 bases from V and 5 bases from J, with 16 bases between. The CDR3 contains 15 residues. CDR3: CASSFQAGRRETQYF. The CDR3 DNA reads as TGCGCCAGCAGCTTCCAAGCGGGTCGGCGGGAGACCCAGTACTTC.